This T cell receptor beta chain was identified during a study of cytomegalovirus exposure and HLA in healthy donors (dated by TCRdb to between 2016 and 2019). Turning to the overall study: An earlier analysis of about 560 of the donors reported over 250 Gb of sequence data and approximately 120 million unique TCR beta sequences obtained from about 179 million T cells. Roughly 300 gigabases of sequencing data and 75 million to 85 million unique TCR sequences made up an early release that covered approximately 620 HLA-typed donors. The genetic ancestry cluster associated with self-reported Caucasian donors included over 65% of the approximately 430 genotyped donors. The study aimed to test whether cataloging public T cell receptors could reveal signatures of past pathogen exposure. The study profiled the T cell repertoires of hundreds of subjects by immunosequencing and related them to cytomegalovirus serostatus. Along with the roughly 710-subject first cohort, a separate validation cohort of around 110 different subjects was used. High-throughput TCR immunosequencing, statistical association of individual TCRs with disease status, and machine learning were combined to predict cytomegalovirus infection status. In a later analysis, previously published TCR beta repertoires from more than 500 donors were re-analyzed and high-resolution HLA genotyping was added so that TCR occurrence patterns could be studied. Rather than using new phenotypic data, the later analysis identified candidate immune exposures from TCR beta sequences and from how often those sequences occurred across donors. To decide whether each TCR beta V gene segment behaved as functional or pseudogenic, an earlier analysis of 587 of the donors relied on high-throughput TCR beta sequencing. Alongside the repertoire data, information on donor age, sex, ethnicity and CMV serostatus was compiled. A later genetic analysis took genome-wide SNP genotypes for about three fifths of the 666 donors and used that subset as a discovery cohort. All discovery cohort repertoires had been generated on a single sequencing platform. HLA typing included class I and class II loci at four-digit resolution. Typing coverage differed by locus: A, B, C, DRB1 and DQB1 were typed in roughly 629-640 donors, DQA1 in 522, DPA1 in approximately 600, and DPB1 in just under 490. Four to six DR-DQ haplotypes were handled as single units for association and clustering, since linkage in the cohort was strong. Among 398 genotyped donors of the cohort, an average of roughly 230,000 unique TCR beta nucleotide sequences was sequenced per donor, of which about 19% were non-productive. The full study reports these points: Sequencing depth was assumed to be roughly uniform across donors in the presence/absence analyses, though that assumption may not hold. The study listed 150 to 200 TCR beta chains as associated with cytomegalovirus. About 17 rarely observed V segments, including chromosome 9 orphons, were excluded from the earlier analysis of almost 600 of the donors because counts were too low. Because some donors lacked HLA typing at each locus, the association tests relied only on the typed subset. A further reported finding was that TCR beta sequences accurately predicted the HLA-A and HLA-B alleles for most subjects in the first cohort. Immune exposure information for the cohort was limited to CMV serostatus. Compared with the 666-donor mean, donors in an Asian-associated ancestry cluster had fewer N-insertions in productive TCRs, according to a later genetic analysis. Most TCR sequences were seen in very few donors, while some public TCRs were found in many individuals. Some IMGT-functional V segments, including TRBV6-2 and TRBV6-3, could not be told apart with the 87-base-pair reads, so those segments were excluded. In a later analysis, the rate of TCR association differed among HLA loci, with DRB1 alleles having the most associated TCRs and HLA-C alleles having the fewest. A few of the identified cytomegalovirus-associated TCR beta chains were confirmed in vitro to be specific for cytomegalovirus antigens. A later analysis associated about 18,000 TCR beta sequences with specific HLA alleles at a false discovery rate of 0.05. An earlier analysis of approximately 530 of the donors showed that most TCR beta V segments appeared in productive rearrangements either about 90% or about 30% of the time, which broadly matched IMGT annotations. The authors suggested that the approach could potentially be generalized to other disease states and immunological phenotypes. Linkage disequilibrium might explain the correlated functional status among segregating V segments, but an unknown experimental factor could not be ruled out. The sequencing pipeline was judged likely to have produced a cluster of highly shared sequence variants as a technical artifact. Assigning TCR associations to individual alleles was difficult when HLA alleles, especially DR and DQ, strongly co-occurred. In both the original and validation cohorts, the classifier was reported to diagnose cytomegalovirus status with high specificity and sensitivity. A later analysis reported that several top co-occurrence clusters appeared linked to parvovirus B19, influenza, CMV and Epstein-Barr virus. A later genetic analysis associated a missense DCLRE1C variant with V-gene and J-gene trimming of TCR beta chains, and an independent cohort replicated the association. Most CMV-associated TCR beta chains appeared to be HLA-restricted in a later analysis, and the HLA associations seemed to be driven largely by CMV exposure. In a later analysis, HLA-associated TCR beta chains showed more clonal expansion and lower generation probabilities than non-associated chains that were equally common. In this cohort, only TCR beta chains were sequenced, and detectable features were limited by the absence of alpha or paired-chain data.

The cohort consisted of 650 to 850 healthy bone marrow donors. Cohort members were all nominally healthy when sampled, although unrecorded immune exposures were likely present. The donor was CMV seropositive and was included in the group of 250 to 300 seropositive cohort members. A peripheral blood sample was collected from each donor, and TCR beta sequencing was performed on peripheral blood mononuclear cells. The Qiagen DNeasy Blood Extraction Kit was used to extract genomic DNA from the blood cell samples. Preparation of the library involved the immunoSEQ multiplex PCR assay. A mixture of 60 forward primers for TCR Vbeta segments and 13 reverse primers for TCR Jbeta segments was used in the multiplex PCR. A multiplex PCR assay on genomic DNA amplified the CDR3 region of rearranged TCR beta genes. On the Illumina HiSeq System, the amplified TCR beta libraries were sequenced as 87-base-pair reads. The original pipeline was this. A later analysis tallied approximately 87 million unique TCR beta chains across the 610 or so repertoires, and approximately 12 million of those chains were shared by two or more donors. A nearest-neighbor algorithm error-corrected the raw reads and collapsed the reads into unique sequences, merging closely related sequences to remove PCR and sequencing errors. Alignment of CDR3 sequences to IMGT reference sequences was used to assign V, D and J gene segments. Each retained sequence needed at least a six-nucleotide match to both a V gene segment and a J gene segment. Rearrangements were called productive when the CDR3 lacked stop codons and stayed in frame with V and J; all others were non-productive. Following IMGT convention, CDR3 was defined as the stretch from the second conserved V-encoded cysteine up to the conserved J-encoded phenylalanine. In an earlier analysis of 550 to 650 of the donors, sequences lacking an unambiguous match to a single V gene segment were excluded. An earlier analysis of roughly 590 of the donors called V segments functional above 56.7% productive rearrangements and segregating when the between-donor standard deviation exceeded 5%. A statistical classification framework was developed to diagnose cytomegalovirus status using the catalog of TCR beta chain sequences. A later analysis assigned V and J genes by comparing TCR nucleotide sequences with IMGT/GENE-DB human TR gene sequences. Using the TCRdist pipeline, a later analysis assigned CDR3 sequences along with most-parsimonious VDJ recombination scenarios. A later analysis defined each TCR beta chain by its CDR3 amino acid sequence plus V-gene family, and excluded reads lacking a unique V-gene family. A later analysis removed 500 to 600 highly shared, low-generation-probability nucleotide sequences to deal with suspected cross-contamination and a sequencing artifact. In a later analysis, a clonal expansion index was calculated for each public chain from normalized within-repertoire ranks of inferred template counts. In a later analysis, generation probabilities were computed with a VDJ recombination model fitted to out-of-frame rearrangements, and the resulting probabilities were checked against IGoR. In a later analysis, TCR-TCR, TCR-HLA and TCR-CMV co-occurrence was scored with hypergeometric tests, and a repertoire-size bias correction was applied to TCR pairs. A later analysis estimated false discovery rates by permuting HLA or CMV assignments 20 times. A later analysis grouped co-occurring TCRs with DBSCAN, adding TCRdist sequence similarity when clustering within HLA-allele-positive subsets. For co-occurrence clustering, repertoires with fewer than 30,000 or more than 120,000 public chains were excluded, along with a handful of repertoires with anomalous nucleotide sharing. In its TCRdb copy, this immuneACCESS table keeps in-frame sequences only and misses some clones. Where compared with another copy, unresolved V genes explain less than half of these, and the others have no known cause. Clonal size and the V and J genes are those of that table, whereas D and trimming came from the DNA. This sample comprises about 160,000 clones, roughly four fifths of them detected only once. The ten most abundant clones make up approximately 4% of the sample.

V is shortened by 4 bases, J by 0 bases, and the region joining them spans 6 bases. Including the terminal cysteine and phenylalanine, the CDR3 comprises 13 residues. The only DNA kept is the CDR3, 39 bases in frame from the first base. CDR1 MNHEY and CDR2 SMNVEV were looked up in the germline V gene (reference sequence). Comments on this clone: Its recognized antigen is unknown. Base qualities are not recorded, but no much larger clone differs from it by a single base.

The sequence was obtained from a man aged 50 to 60 in good health and CMV-seropositive. The sequencing input was PBMCs. Rearrangement joined TRBV27 to TRBJ1-1; no D gene call is confident. In nucleotide form, the sequence is TGTGCCAGCAGTTCAGAAATGAACACTGAAGCTTTCTTT. It translates to CASSSEMNTEAFF.